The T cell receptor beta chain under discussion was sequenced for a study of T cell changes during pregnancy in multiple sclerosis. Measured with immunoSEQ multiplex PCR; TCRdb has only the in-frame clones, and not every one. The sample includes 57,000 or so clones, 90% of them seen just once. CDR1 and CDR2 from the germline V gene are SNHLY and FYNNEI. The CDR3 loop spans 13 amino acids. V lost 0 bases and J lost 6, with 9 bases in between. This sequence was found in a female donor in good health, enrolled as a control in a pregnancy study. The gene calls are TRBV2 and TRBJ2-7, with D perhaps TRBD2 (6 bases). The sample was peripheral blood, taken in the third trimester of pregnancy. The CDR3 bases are TGTGCCAGCAGTGAAGCCTCCGGGGGCGAGCAGTACTTC. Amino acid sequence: CASSEASGGEQYF.